This T cell receptor (beta chain) was found in a study of cytomegalovirus exposure and HLA in healthy donors. General observations from the study: Segments of the TCR beta V type were, in most cases, productive about 87% or about 30% of the time in an earlier analysis. The investigators catalogued 150 or so TCR beta chains as cytomegalovirus-associated. DRB1 showed the most TCR associations and HLA-C the fewest in a later analysis, as rates varied by HLA locus.

The germline V gene has CDR1 SGHAT and CDR2 FQNNGV. This CDR3 has 12 residues. Trimming removed 3 bases from V and 8 bases from J; junction bases left unmatched: 3. Details on this clone: Its antigen remains unidentified.

Amplification used 60 Vbeta primers and 13 Jbeta primers. Measured with immunoSEQ multiplex PCR; TCRdb has only the in-frame clones, and not every one. Here the sample spans about 130,000 clones, roughly four fifths being singletons. The chain recombines TRBV11-2 with TRBJ1-1, with 7 bases aligning to TRBD1. The receptor's source is a boy between 10 and 17 years old in good health and CMV-seronegative. Sequenced sample: PBMCs. CDR3: CASSFRGSEAFF. DNA for the CDR3: TGTGCCAGCAGCTTCAGGGGGTCCGAAGCTTTCTTT. The variable domain in full, with the rest retrieved from reference TRBV11-2 and TRBJ1-1, is EAGVAQSPRYKIIEKRQSVAFWCNPISGHATLYWYQQILGQGPKLLIQFQNNGVVDDSQLPKDRFSAERLKGVDSTLKIQPAKLEDSAVYLCASSFRGSEAFFGQGTRLTVV.